Reported below is one T cell receptor (beta chain). Its recognized antigen is unknown. Base-call qualities are not available, and no considerably larger clone is one nucleotide away. Systemically healthy Caucasian individuals from Russia, some 40 in total and aged about 6 to 90 years, were included as donors. Approximately 9.3 milliliters of peripheral blood were collected from each donor into EDTA-treated Vacutainer tubes. PBMCs were isolated by Ficoll-Paque density-gradient centrifugation, with at least 6.5 million obtained per sample. Trizol reagent was used to extract total RNA from PBMCs, with at least 6 micrograms per sample. The percentages of naive CD45RAhigh/CD27high T cells were determined by flow cytometry on a PBMC aliquot from every donor. CDR3 length: 13 amino acids, cysteine to phenylalanine. Only the CDR3 part of the read is kept: 39 bases, read in frame from the first base. V is cut back by 4 bases and J by 10 bases, with 4 bases in the junction unmatched. As encoded in the germline V gene (reference sequence), CDR1 is LGHDT while CDR2 is YNNKEL.

The sample belongs to a study of blood T cells in healthy people across ages (dated by TCRdb to between 2015 and 2017). Broadly, across the study: In model experiments, template switching captured about one uniquely barcoded TCR beta cDNA molecule for every two T cells. To track age-related changes in TCR beta repertoire diversity, the study relied on deep sequencing normalized with unique cDNA molecular identifiers. Four age groups were formed from the donors: young (average roughly 16 years), middle-aged (less than 40), aged (approximately 60) and long-lived (less than 85). To avoid experimental bias, donors of different ages were randomly spread across the sequencing lanes. The study analyzed two additional independent replicas of 1 million unique cDNA reads from the same blood draw for two donors, one aged 18 to 29 and one aged 80 or older.

What the authors observed across the whole study: There was a strong correlation between observed TCR beta diversity and the percentage of naive T cells measured by flow cytometry. Donor CMV infection status was unknown, potentially confounding age-related changes in expanded clonotypes. Observed TCR beta diversity per million T cells fell roughly linearly with age, and a significant reduction was already apparent by age roughly 41. Total diversity estimates from one million sequenced T cells were considered lower bounds and underestimates. Compared with the aged group, more naive CD4+ T cells, fewer expanded clones and increased TCR diversity were shown by the long-lived group, suggesting age selection. Bulk unsorted PBMC profiling prevented conclusive comparison of naive and antigen-experienced compartments.

To prepare the library, 5' RACE was applied. TCRdb names Illumina HiSeq 2500 as the instrument used. A second PCR of about 7 to 12 cycles was run with a J-beta primer mix and a sample-barcoded 5' primer. A template-switch 5' adaptor carrying 12 random nucleotides introduced a unique molecular identifier onto each TCR beta cDNA molecule. At least 2.5 million CDR3-containing paired-end reads were obtained from each sample. The Mint cDNA synthesis kit, primed by a TRBC-specific oligonucleotide, was used to synthesize first-strand cDNA from all RNA. Following uracil-DNA glycosylase treatment, all cDNA underwent a first 18-cycle PCR with the universal primers M1SS and BC2_uni_R. The paper's data handling went like this. Each sample was normalized by randomly selecting 1 million high-quality reads, each carrying a distinct molecular identifier. Reads sharing molecular identifiers were discarded rather than binned into consensus sequences. MiTCR, set to a Q25 quality threshold and the strictest error-elimination algorithm, was used for CDR3 identification, clonotype clustering and error correction. A nonparametric unseen species model with Euler transformation was used to estimate a lower bound on total TCR beta diversity. In-frame beta chains were kept once TCRdb had trimmed the public reads at Q25 with fastp and called clones with MiXCR. Rows merge per CDR3 protein into single entries with the most common DNA and genes. The authors' filters were not applied to this entry. The sample table shows about 640,000 distinct CDR3 sequences, and roughly three fifths are seen once. Of the sample, around 37% falls within the top ten clones.

The sample was blood. This sequence originates from a man aged 55 to 70 in good health. In this chain, TRBV3-1 is recombined with TRBJ2-6; TRBD1 fits 7 bases in the junction. Here the CDR3 is given as CASSRGQPNVLTF. In nucleotide form, the sequence is TGTGCCAGCAGCCGGGGACAGCCTAACGTCCTGACTTTC. Where the CDR3 stops, the reference TRBV3-1 and TRBJ2-6 genes take over; the full variable domain is DTAVSQTPKYLVTQMGNDKSIKCEQNLGHDTMYWYKQDSKKFLKIMFSYNNKELIINETVPNRFSPKSPDKAHLNLHINSLELGDSAVYFCASSRGQPNVLTFGAGSRLTVL.